Listed below are T cell receptor beta chains from one sample, sequenced in a study of T cells in Graves' hyperthyroidism and ophthalmopathy. MiXCR, applied by TCRdb to the multiplex PCR reads, yields one record per CDR3 protein. The sample includes 300,000 to 350,000 distinct CDR3 sequences, 21% seen only once; the top ten take 50%. The sequenced sample consisted of blood. All receptors come from a woman between 50 and 59 years old with Graves' hyperthyroidism. Both conserved end residues are part of each CDR3. A D gene is named only where the DNA matches it firmly. Clone size, where shown, is once, few, many, or a class for clones that have expanded.

TRBD1	.	TRBV6-5	TRBJ1-5	TGTGCCAGCAGTTACGGACAGGACAATCAGCCCCAGCATTTT	CASSYGQDNQPQHF
TRBD2	many	TRBV11-3	TRBJ2-3	TGTGCCAGCAGCGCCGTTAGCGGGAGTAGCACAGATACGCAGTATTTT	CASSAVSGSSTDTQYF
.	few	TRBV27	TRBJ2-1	TGTGCCAGCAGTTTTAGGGGGGGGGCCTACAATGAGCAGTTCTTC	CASSFRGGAYNEQFF
.	many	TRBV9	TRBJ1-4	TGTGCCAGCAGCGTCAATGGGAATGAAAAACTGTTTTTT	CASSVNGNEKLFF
.	many	TRBV7-8	TRBJ1-5	TGTGCCAGCAGCCCTCAGGCGGTCCAGGTTAGCAATCAGCCCCAGCATTTT	CASSPQAVQVSNQPQHF
.	few	TRBV7-9	TRBJ1-6	TGTGCCAGCAGCTTAAACCGGAATTCACCCCTCCACTTT	CASSLNRNSPLHF
.	many	TRBV20-1	TRBJ1-1	TGCAGTGCAGTCAGGGGATGGGCGAACACTGAAGCTTTCTTT	CSAVRGWANTEAFF
.	many	TRBV7-3	TRBJ2-7	TGTGCCAGCAGCCGGGTTGACTTCTACGAGCAGTACTTC	CASSRVDFYEQYF
.	few	TRBV24-1	TRBJ2-5	TGTGCCACCAGTGACAGGTTTGAGACCCAGTACTTC	CATSDRFETQYF
.	.	TRBV6-2/TRBV6-3	TRBJ2-2	TGTGCCAGCAGACCTAGGGGGGGTACGAACACCGGGGAGCTGTTTTTT	CASRPRGGTNTGELFF
.	few	TRBV4-1	TRBJ1-1	TGCGCCAGCAGCCAAGAAATTCAGGGAGGAACTGAAGCTTTCTTT	CASSQEIQGGTEAFF
.	.	TRBV5-6	TRBJ2-3	TGTGCCAGCAGCTTGTTTACAGATACGCAGTATTTT	CASSLFTDTQYF
.	many	TRBV20-1	TRBJ2-1	TGCAGTGCTAGAATCCAGCGGTGGAGCAATGAGCAGTTCTTC	CSARIQRWSNEQFF
TRBD1	.	TRBV6-1	TRBJ1-2	TGTGCCAGCTCGACAGGGGACTATGGCTACACCTTC	CASSTGDYGYTF
TRBD2	many	TRBV20-1	TRBJ2-3	TGCAGTGCTGATAGCGGGAGGTCTAGCACAGATACGCAGTATTTT	CSADSGRSSTDTQYF
TRBD1	.	TRBV12-5	TRBJ2-3	TGTGCTAGTACCTCCGGGACAGGGGGAGATACGCAGTATTTT	CASTSGTGGDTQYF
TRBD1	many	TRBV28	TRBJ2-1	TGTGCCAGCAGTTTGGGGGACAGGGTGAGTGAGCAGTTCTTC	CASSLGDRVSEQFF
.	many	TRBV28	TRBJ1-1	TGTGCCAGCAGTTTTAGCCGGGGCAGGGCTGGACCTGAAGCTTTCTTT	CASSFSRGRAGPEAFF
.	few	TRBV19	TRBJ2-2	TGTGCCAGTAGTAAGCCGCAGGGGACGGACACCGGGGAGCTGTTTTTT	CASSKPQGTDTGELFF
TRBD1	many	TRBV24-1	TRBJ1-5	TGTGCCACCAGTGAAAGCTCCCCCGGGACAGGGGCAAAGCCCCAGCATTTT	CATSESSPGTGAKPQHF
.	many	TRBV28	TRBJ1-2	TGTGCCAGCAGGATACCCAACTATGGCTACACCTTC	CASRIPNYGYTF
.	many	TRBV6-1	TRBJ1-5	TGTGCCAGCAGTGAAGTCTGGGAACAGCCCCAGCATTTT	CASSEVWEQPQHF
.	many	TRBV4-1	TRBJ1-5	TGCGCCAGCAGCCAAGTGGTAGGGTCTTTCAATCAGCCCCAGCATTTT	CASSQVVGSFNQPQHF
.	.	TRBV2	TRBJ1-2	TGTGCCAGCAGGGAACACGACCAAAAAGGCTACACCTTC	CASREHDQKGYTF
TRBD2	.	TRBV19	TRBJ2-6	TGTGCCAGTAGTATGCGGGGGGGCTCTGGGGCCAACGTCCTGACTTTC	CASSMRGGSGANVLTF
TRBD1	many	TRBV9	TRBJ2-5	TGTGCCAGCAGCCCACGGACAGGGGACGGAGAGACCCAGTACTTC	CASSPRTGDGETQYF
TRBD2	few	TRBV5-4	TRBJ2-3	TGTGCCAGCAATAGCGGGGGGTCAGCTGGGGATACGCAGTATTTT	CASNSGGSAGDTQYF
TRBD2	.	TRBV9	TRBJ2-1	TGTGCCAGCAGCGCAGCGGGGGGACCCTACAATGAGCAGTTCTTC	CASSAAGGPYNEQFF
.	.	TRBV2	TRBJ2-7	TGTGCCAGCAGTGAAGCTTGGGGCAGGGCCGAGCAGTACTTC	CASSEAWGRAEQYF
TRBD1	many	TRBV7-9	TRBJ2-7	TGTGCCAGCAGCCGGTATGGGGACAGGGGGGGGGAGCAGTACTTC	CASSRYGDRGGEQYF
.	.	TRBV19	TRBJ1-1	TGTGCCAGTAGCATGGGAAACCTGAACACTGAAGCTTTCTTT	CASSMGNLNTEAFF
.	many	TRBV20-1	TRBJ1-1	TGCAGTGCTAGAGACCCTAATCGGGAACAAGCTTTCTTT	CSARDPNREQAFF
.	.	TRBV12-3/TRBV12-4	TRBJ2-5	TGTGCCAGCAGTAGGGGTGGGTCCCAGTACTTC	CASSRGGSQYF
.	many	TRBV11-2	TRBJ2-4	TGTGCCAGCGGTTCCCGAGGGCTAAACATTCAGTACTTC	CASGSRGLNIQYF
.	few	TRBV19	TRBJ2-7	TGTGCCAGCGCGGGCTCCTACGAGCAGTACTTC	CASAGSYEQYF
TRBD2	many	TRBV20-1	TRBJ2-3	TGCAGTGCTAGTTCGACTAGCGGGATCACAGATACGCAGTATTTT	CSASSTSGITDTQYF
TRBD2	few	TRBV30	TRBJ2-1	TGTGCCTGGAGTGTACAAGGCGGGGGGGCGTCTGAGCAGTTCTTC	CAWSVQGGGASEQFF
TRBD2	many	TRBV20-1	TRBJ2-1	TGCAGTGCTAAGGGACTAGCGGGACTAAGCTCCTACAATGAGCAGTTCTTC	CSAKGLAGLSSYNEQFF
TRBD2	many	TRBV3-1	TRBJ2-3	TGTGCCAGCAGCCATTCTCGGACTAGCGGGAGCCATACGCAGTATTTT	CASSHSRTSGSHTQYF
TRBD2	many	TRBV6-1	TRBJ2-7	TGTGCCAGCAGGTCTAGCGGGAGACTGAACGAGCAGTACTTC	CASRSSGRLNEQYF
.	.	TRBV20-1	TRBJ1-2	TGCAGTGCTAGAGGGGGCAGTGCCTATGGCTACACCTTC	CSARGGSAYGYTF
.	.	TRBV6-1	TRBJ1-2	TGTGCCAGCATACCGGGCAGGGGCTATGGCTACACCTTC	CASIPGRGYGYTF
TRBD2	many	TRBV12-3/TRBV12-4	TRBJ2-5	TGTGCCAGCAGTTTAGCGCGGGGACTAGCGGTAGAGACCCAGTACTTC	CASSLARGLAVETQYF